One sample yielded the 16 T cell receptor beta chains listed below, sequenced in a study of OX40 agonist ivuxolimab in advanced cancers. Generated by immunoSEQ multiplex PCR, the TCRdb table keeps only in-frame clones and is missing some. The data contain about 6,500 clones, roughly 80% of them seen just once; the ten biggest clones take up roughly 30%. The sample was CD4+ or CD8+ T cells sorted from blood, taken in a trial of the OX40 agonist ivuxolimab. The source of these receptors is an adult with an advanced solid tumor such as melanoma, head and neck, liver or kidney cancer.

The chain has TRBV7-8 and TRBJ2-7, with D possibly called TRBD1 or TRBD2 (5 bases each). The germline V gene has CDR1 SGHVS and CDR2 FQNEAQ. V was pared by 0 bases and J by 3 bases, with 12 bases between. CDR3 length equals 15 residues. In DNA, the CDR3 is TGTGCCAGCAGCTTAGCCACCGGGGCTGGCTACGAGCAGTACTTC. It encodes CASSLATGAGYEQYF.

The sample holds a few counts of this clone. V usage is TRBV2 and J usage is TRBJ2-3, with 10 bases fitting TRBD2. J was trimmed by 3 bases and V by 7 bases; bases with no gene match: 7. The length of the CDR3 is 15 residues. Germline-derived CDR1 and CDR2 are SNHLY and FYNNEI. The CDR3 is CASMRSGGATDTQYF. CDR3 DNA: TGTGCCAGCATGAGGAGCGGGGGGGCAACAGATACGCAGTATTTT.

The chain employs TRBV9 and TRBJ2-3; no firm D call. Germline loops: CDR1 SGDLS, CDR2 YYNGEE. The CDR3 has 13 amino acids. The V end lost 0 bases, the J end lost 3 bases, and 5 bases lay between the germline ends. The CDR3 sequence: CASSVGVTDTQYF. CDR3 in DNA: TGTGCCAGCAGCGTAGGAGTTACAGATACGCAGTATTTT. The complete variable domain, with remaining parts taken from reference TRBV9 and TRBJ2-3, reads DSGVTQTPKHLITATGQRVTLRCSPRSGDLSVYWYQQSLDQGLQFLIQYYNGEERAKGNILERFSAQQFPDLHSELNLSSLELGDSALYFCASSVGVTDTQYFGPGTRLTVL.

The chain recombines TRBV6-5 with TRBJ2-2; TRBD2 agrees at 8 bases. The CDR3 loop spans 13 amino acids. V lost 6 bases and J lost 7; bases outside the gene matches: 4. Germline loops: CDR1 MNHEY, CDR2 SVGAGI. This CDR3 is CASSPTSVGELFF. CDR3 nucleotides: TGTGCCAGCAGCCCGACTAGCGTCGGGGAGCTGTTTTTT.

This chain uses TRBV27 with TRBJ2-1, with D possibly being TRBD1 (5 bases). V lost 4 bases, J lost 2 bases, and 15 bases lay in between. Germline values: CDR1 MNHEY, CDR2 SMNVEV (reference sequence). This CDR3 has 16 residues. The CDR3 protein is CASSSESGLPYNEQFF. CDR3 sequence (DNA): TGTGCCAGCAGTTCCGAGTCAGGGCTCCCCTACAATGAGCAGTTCTTC.

The chain recombines TRBV6-5 with TRBJ1-1; D unresolved. From germline, CDR1 is MNHEY and CDR2 SVGAGI. This CDR3 has 13 residues. The V end was cut by 2 bases, the J end by 4 bases, with 8 bases between. CDR3 sequence reads: CASSYGEGTEAFF. CDR3 DNA sequence: TGTGCCAGCAGTTACGGGGAGGGCACTGAAGCTTTCTTT.

This clone has only a few counts. The V and J genes are TRBV19 and TRBJ2-1; no firm D call. Germline V lookup: CDR1 LNHDA, CDR2 SQIVND (reference sequence). Trimming left V 1 base short and J 7 bases short, with 5 bases between. The CDR3 is made up of 12 amino acids. The CDR3, as DNA: TGTGCCAGTAGTATAGGAGAGAATGAGCAGTTCTTC. Amino acids: CASSIGENEQFF.

The chain has TRBV6-1 and TRBJ2-3; 8 bases are shared with TRBD2. The length of the CDR3 is 15 residues. The ends lost 6 bases at V and 3 bases at J; junction bases unmatched: 8. The germline V gene encodes CDR1 MNHNS and CDR2 SASEGT. CDR3 region: CASSLLAEATDTQYF. The CDR3, as DNA: TGTGCCAGCAGCCTACTAGCGGAGGCAACAGATACGCAGTATTTT.

The rearrangement joins TRBV29-1 to TRBJ2-7; maybe TRBD1 (5 bases). CDR3 size: 13 residues. Germline V gene lookup returns CDR1 SQVTM and CDR2 ANQGSEA. The V end lost 2 bases, the J end lost 3 bases, and 11 bases lay between the germline ends. The CDR3 bases are TGCAGCGTTGAAAGACCTGACAGCTACGAGCAGTACTTC. It translates to CSVERPDSYEQYF.

The sample holds a few counts of this clone. The chain employs TRBV2 and TRBJ2-3; perhaps TRBD2 as D (6 bases). The CDR3 runs to 16 residues. Germline CDR1 and CDR2: SNHLY and FYNNEI. V gave up 3 bases and J gave up 2 bases, with 15 bases separating them. CDR3 loop: CASSDLSSEYTDTQYF. The DNA of the CDR3 is TGTGCCAGCAGTGATCTGTCTAGCGAATACACAGATACGCAGTATTTT.

The chain links TRBV6-6 to TRBJ2-3; TRBD2 agrees at 13 bases. This CDR3 contains 16 residues. Germline trimming cut 2 bases from V and 2 bases from J; bases unmatched to any gene: 1. Germline V CDR1 and CDR2: MNHNY, SVGAGI (reference sequence). This CDR3 reads CASSYGTSGVTDTQYF. Here the CDR3 DNA reads TGTGCCAGCAGTTACGGGACTAGCGGGGTCACAGATACGCAGTATTTT.

This chain joins TRBV28 and TRBJ1-5; 9 bases map to TRBD1. The germline CDR1 and CDR2 sequences are MDHEN and SYDVKM. The CDR3 totals 14 residues. The ends lost 6 bases at V and 6 bases at J; junction bases unmatched: 6. This chain's CDR3 is CASRSGTGIQPQHF. CDR3 DNA: TGTGCCAGCAGGTCCGGGACAGGGATTCAGCCCCAGCATTTT. Full variable domain (outside the CDR3, taken from reference TRBV28 and TRBJ1-5): DVKVTQSSRYLVKRTGEKVFLECVQDMDHENMFWYRQDPGLGLRLIYFSYDVKMKEKGDIPEGYSVSREKKERFSLILESASTNQTSMYLCASRSGTGIQPQHFGDGTRLSIL.

V and J are TRBV7-9 and TRBJ2-7, with D tentatively TRBD1 or TRBD2 (5 bases each). The V and J ends lost 6 bases and 3 bases respectively, with 12 bases between them. This CDR3 is built from 13 residues. CDR1 is SEHNR, CDR2 FQNEAQ, per germline (reference sequence). This chain's CDR3 is CASRLMGDYEQYF. The DNA of the CDR3 is TGTGCCAGCAGATTGATGGGGGACTACGAGCAGTACTTC.

The genes are TRBV7-9 and TRBJ2-5; 7 bases are shared with TRBD2. CDR1 and CDR2 (germline): SEHNR, FQNEAQ (reference sequence). Trimming took 5 bases from V and 4 from J; bases not matched to a gene: 10. This CDR3 spans 15 amino acids. The CDR3 bases are TGTGCCAGCAGCCCCATGGGGGGGTTGGGAGAGACCCAGTACTTC. Residues: CASSPMGGLGETQYF. The full variable domain, in which reference TRBV7-9 and TRBJ2-5 provide the parts outside the CDR3, is DTGVSQNPRHKITKRGQNVTFRCDPISEHNRLYWYRQTLGQGPEFLTYFQNEAQLEKSRLLSDRFSAERPKGSFSTLEIQRTEQGDSAMYLCASSPMGGLGETQYFGPGTRLLVL.

J is TRBJ2-3 and V is TRBV27; D is tentatively TRBD1 or TRBD2 (5 bases each). The CDR3 runs 14 residues. V was clipped by 4 bases and J by 1 base, with 9 bases between them. CDR1 is MNHEY and CDR2 is SMNVEV in the germline V gene (reference sequence). CDR3 residues: CASSSWGRTDTQYF. The DNA for the CDR3 is TGTGCCAGCAGTTCTTGGGGACGCACAGATACGCAGTATTTT.

In its sample, this clone was seen a few times. The CDR3 loop is CASSSTGTGVGEQYF. The DNA of the CDR3 is TGTGCCAGCAGCAGCACCGGGACAGGGGTTGGGGAGCAGTACTTC. V usage is TRBV7-9 and J usage is TRBJ2-7, with 10 bases aligning to TRBD1. J was trimmed by 7 bases and V by 5 bases; bases with no gene match: 11. The CDR3 covers 15 residues. The germline CDR1 and CDR2 sequences are SEHNR and FQNEAQ (reference sequence).